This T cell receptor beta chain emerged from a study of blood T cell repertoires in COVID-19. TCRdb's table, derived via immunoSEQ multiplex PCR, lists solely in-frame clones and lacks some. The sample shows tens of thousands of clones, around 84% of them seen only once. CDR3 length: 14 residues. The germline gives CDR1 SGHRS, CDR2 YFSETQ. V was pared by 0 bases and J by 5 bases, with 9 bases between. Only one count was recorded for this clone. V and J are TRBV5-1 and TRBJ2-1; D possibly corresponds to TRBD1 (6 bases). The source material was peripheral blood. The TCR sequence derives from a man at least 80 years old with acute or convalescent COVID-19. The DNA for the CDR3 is TGCGCCAGCAGCTTGGCAACAGGGAACAATGAGCAGTTCTTC. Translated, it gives CASSLATGNNEQFF.